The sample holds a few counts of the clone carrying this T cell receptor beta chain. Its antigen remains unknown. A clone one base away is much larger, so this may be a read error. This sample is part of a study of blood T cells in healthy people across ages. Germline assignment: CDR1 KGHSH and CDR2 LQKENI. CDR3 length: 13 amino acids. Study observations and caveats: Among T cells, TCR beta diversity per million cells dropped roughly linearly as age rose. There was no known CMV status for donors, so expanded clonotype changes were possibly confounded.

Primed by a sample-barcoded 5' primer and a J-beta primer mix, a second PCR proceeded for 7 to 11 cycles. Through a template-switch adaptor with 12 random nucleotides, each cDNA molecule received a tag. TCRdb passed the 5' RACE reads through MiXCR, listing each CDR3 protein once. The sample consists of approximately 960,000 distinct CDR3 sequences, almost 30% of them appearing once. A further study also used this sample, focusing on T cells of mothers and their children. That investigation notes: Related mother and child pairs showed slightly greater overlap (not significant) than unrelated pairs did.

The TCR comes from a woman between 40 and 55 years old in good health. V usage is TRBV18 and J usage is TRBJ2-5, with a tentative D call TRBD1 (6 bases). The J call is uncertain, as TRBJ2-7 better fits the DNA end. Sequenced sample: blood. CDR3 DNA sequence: TGTGCCAGCTCGCCAAGACAGGAGGACGAGCAGTACTTC. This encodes CASSPRQEDEQYF.